This T cell receptor beta chain was sequenced for a study of cytomegalovirus exposure and HLA in healthy donors (dated by TCRdb to between 2016 and 2019). Some background on the complete study: An earlier analysis of several hundred of the donors reported about 290 Gb of sequence data and about 100 million unique TCR beta sequences from about 200 million T cells. Around 320 gigabases of sequencing data and approximately 93 million unique TCR sequences were included in an early release covering several hundred HLA-typed donors. Of the 300 to 500 genotyped donors, 81% were placed in the genetic ancestry cluster associated with self-reported Caucasian donors. The study was designed to test whether signatures of past pathogen exposure could be identified by cataloging public T cell receptors. Using immunosequencing, the study profiled T cell repertoires from approximately 700 subjects and related those repertoires to cytomegalovirus serostatus. Besides the first cohort of approximately 710 subjects, a separate validation cohort made up of 120 or so different subjects was used. To predict cytomegalovirus infection status, the study combined high-throughput TCR immunosequencing, statistical association of individual TCRs with disease status, and machine learning. In a later analysis, previously published TCR beta repertoires from about 670 donors were re-analyzed and high-resolution HLA genotyping was added so that TCR occurrence patterns could be studied. In the later analysis, no new phenotypic data were used to find candidate immune exposures; instead, reliance was placed on TCR beta sequences and their occurrence across donors. In an earlier analysis of 587 of the donors, high-throughput TCR beta sequencing was used to judge whether each TCR beta V gene segment behaved as functional or pseudogenic. Alongside the repertoire data, information on donor age, sex, ethnicity and CMV serostatus was compiled. Genome-wide SNP genotypes for about three fifths of the roughly 700 donors were used in a later genetic analysis, which treated that subset as a discovery cohort. All discovery cohort repertoires had been generated on a single sequencing platform. Class I and class II HLA loci were covered by the typing at four-digit resolution. The number of donors typed differed by locus, with 629-630 for A, B, C, DRB1 and DQB1, over 500 for DQA1, 600 to 610 for DPA1, and around 460 for DPB1. About five DR-DQ haplotypes were handled as single units for association and clustering, since linkage in the cohort was strong. Among almost 400 genotyped donors of the cohort, an average of approximately 250,000 unique TCR beta nucleotide sequences were sequenced per donor, 15% to 20% of them non-productive. The investigation overall reported the following: Broadly in line with IMGT annotations, most TCR beta V segments showed up in productive rearrangements about 87% or about 30% of the time in an earlier analysis of several hundred of the donors. A later analysis associated about 18,000 TCR beta sequences with specific HLA alleles at a false discovery rate of 0.05. The only immune exposure information available for the cohort was CMV serostatus. Correlated functional status among segregating V segments might reflect linkage disequilibrium, but an unknown experimental factor could not be ruled out. Several of the top co-occurrence clusters appeared to be linked to parvovirus B19, influenza, CMV and Epstein-Barr virus, according to a later analysis. Because counts were too low, seventeen rarely observed V segments, including chromosome 9 orphons, were left out of the earlier analysis of a few hundred of the donors. Strong co-occurrence of HLA alleles, especially DR and DQ, made assigning TCR associations to individual alleles difficult. While some public TCRs were present in many individuals, most TCR sequences turned up only very rarely across donors. A later analysis found that most CMV-associated TCR beta chains appeared HLA-restricted, with HLA associations seemingly driven largely by CMV exposure. A cluster of highly shared sequence variants was judged likely to represent a technical artifact of the sequencing pipeline. According to a later genetic analysis, donors in an Asian-associated ancestry cluster had fewer N-insertions in productive TCRs than the roughly 660-donor mean. The authors suggested that the approach could potentially be generalized to other disease states and immunological phenotypes. Compared with equally common non-associated chains, HLA-associated TCR beta chains in a later analysis were more clonally expanded and had lower generation probabilities. A further reported finding was that TCR beta sequences accurately predicted the HLA-A and HLA-B alleles for most subjects in the first cohort. Sequencing depth was assumed to be roughly uniform across donors in the presence/absence analyses, though that assumption may not hold. Some IMGT-functional V segments, including TRBV6-2 and TRBV6-3, could not be told apart with the 87-base-pair reads, so those segments were excluded. Only TCR beta chains were sequenced in this cohort, and the absence of alpha or paired-chain data limited detectable features. In both the original and validation cohorts, the classifier was reported to diagnose cytomegalovirus status with high specificity and sensitivity. Because HLA typing was missing for some donors at each locus, association tests included only the typed subset. In vitro tests confirmed that a few of the cytomegalovirus-associated TCR beta chains recognize cytomegalovirus antigens. A later genetic analysis associated a missense DCLRE1C variant with V-gene and J-gene trimming of TCR beta chains, and an independent cohort replicated the association. The study listed 150 to 200 TCR beta chains as associated with cytomegalovirus. A later analysis found that TCR association rates varied across HLA loci, with DRB1 alleles showing the most associated TCRs and HLA-C alleles the fewest.

The protocol used for the library was the immunoSEQ multiplex PCR assay. For the multiplex PCR, a mixture combining 60 forward primers for TCR Vbeta segments and 13 reverse primers for TCR Jbeta segments was used. The CDR3 region of rearranged TCR beta genes was amplified from genomic DNA with a multiplex PCR assay. Amplified TCR beta libraries were sequenced as 87-base-pair reads on the Illumina HiSeq System. As for how the authors treated the data: A later analysis tallied tens of millions of unique TCR beta chains across the 600 to 700 repertoires, and some 10 million of those chains were shared by two or more donors. Raw reads were error-corrected and collapsed into unique sequences with a nearest-neighbor algorithm that merged closely related sequences to remove PCR and sequencing errors. Alignment of CDR3 sequences to IMGT reference sequences was used to assign V, D and J gene segments. Each retained sequence needed at least a six-nucleotide match to both a V gene segment and a J gene segment. Rearrangements were classified as productive when the CDR3 lacked stop codons and remained in frame with V and J, and all other rearrangements were classified as non-productive. CDR3 was defined by IMGT convention, running from the second conserved V-encoded cysteine to the conserved J-encoded phenylalanine. The earlier analysis of fewer than 750 of the donors excluded sequences that lacked an unambiguous match to a single V gene segment. An earlier analysis of 587 of the donors classified V segments as functional when productive rearrangements were above 56.7% and as segregating when the standard deviation between donors was above 5%. A statistical classification framework was built to diagnose cytomegalovirus status from the catalog of TCR beta chain sequences. In a later analysis, TCR nucleotide sequences were compared against IMGT/GENE-DB human TR gene sequences so that V and J genes could be assigned. In a later analysis, CDR3 sequences and most-parsimonious VDJ recombination scenarios were assigned using the TCRdist pipeline. In a later analysis, each TCR beta chain was defined by its CDR3 amino acid sequence together with its V-gene family, and reads without a unique V-gene family were excluded. In a later analysis, fewer than 650 highly shared, low-generation-probability nucleotide sequences were removed to address suspected cross-contamination and a sequencing artifact. In a later analysis, a clonal expansion index was calculated for each public chain from normalized within-repertoire ranks of inferred template counts. In a later analysis, generation probabilities were computed using a VDJ recombination model fitted to out-of-frame rearrangements, and the results were checked against IGoR. In a later analysis, hypergeometric tests were used to score TCR-TCR, TCR-HLA and TCR-CMV co-occurrence, with a repertoire-size bias correction applied to TCR pairs. False discovery rates were estimated in a later analysis by permuting HLA or CMV assignments 20 times. A later analysis grouped co-occurring TCRs with DBSCAN, adding TCRdist sequence similarity when clustering within HLA-allele-positive subsets. Repertoires with fewer than 30,000 or more than 120,000 public chains, plus five repertoires with anomalous nucleotide sharing, were excluded from co-occurrence clustering. Here the immuneACCESS table is served through TCRdb, limited to in-frame sequences with V and J called. Missing clones are a known gap in these copies; in checked studies unresolved V genes cover under half, and the rest lacks a known reason. V and J calls and clone size are given by that table; D and trimming were obtained from the DNA. Counted in this sample were 160,000 or so clones; roughly 80% of them appeared once. In total, the top ten clones hold under 0.6% of the sample.

From the germline V gene, CDR1 is SQVTM and CDR2 is ANQGSEA. The CDR3 spans 13 residues, from the cysteine through the phenylalanine. Just CDR3 DNA is preserved here, 39 bases in frame from base 1. V gives up 3 bases and J gives up 7 bases, and the segment between their germline ends measures 12 bases. This clone was seen just once. There is no known antigen for this receptor. No much larger clone is present one base from it, and per-base qualities are unavailable. In total, fewer than 750 healthy bone marrow donors made up the cohort. Cohort members were all nominally healthy when sampled, although unrecorded immune exposures were likely present. The donor was CMV seronegative and was included in the group of a few hundred seronegative cohort members. A peripheral blood sample was collected from each donor, and TCR beta sequencing was performed on peripheral blood mononuclear cells. Genomic DNA extraction from the blood cell samples was performed with the Qiagen DNeasy Blood Extraction Kit.

The V gene is TRBV29-1 and the J gene is TRBJ1-4; too little of a D gene remains to name it. This clonotype was obtained from a woman between 45 and 65 years old in good health and CMV-seronegative. Sequenced input: PBMCs. The DNA sequence reads TGCAGCGTTGAGGAACTAGTCGGTGAAAAACTGTTTTTT. Translated, this gives CSVEELVGEKLFF.